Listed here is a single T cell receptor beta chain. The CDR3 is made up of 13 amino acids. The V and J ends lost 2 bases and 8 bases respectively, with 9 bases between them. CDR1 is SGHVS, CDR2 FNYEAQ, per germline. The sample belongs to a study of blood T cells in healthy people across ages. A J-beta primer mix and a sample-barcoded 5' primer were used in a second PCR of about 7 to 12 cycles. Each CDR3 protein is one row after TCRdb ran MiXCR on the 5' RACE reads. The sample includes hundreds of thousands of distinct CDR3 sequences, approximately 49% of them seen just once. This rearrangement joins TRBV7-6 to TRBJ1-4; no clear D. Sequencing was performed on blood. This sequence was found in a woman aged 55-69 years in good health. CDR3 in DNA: TGTGCCAGCAGCTTAAGGGTCCAAGAAAAACTGTTTTTT. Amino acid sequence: CASSLRVQEKLFF.